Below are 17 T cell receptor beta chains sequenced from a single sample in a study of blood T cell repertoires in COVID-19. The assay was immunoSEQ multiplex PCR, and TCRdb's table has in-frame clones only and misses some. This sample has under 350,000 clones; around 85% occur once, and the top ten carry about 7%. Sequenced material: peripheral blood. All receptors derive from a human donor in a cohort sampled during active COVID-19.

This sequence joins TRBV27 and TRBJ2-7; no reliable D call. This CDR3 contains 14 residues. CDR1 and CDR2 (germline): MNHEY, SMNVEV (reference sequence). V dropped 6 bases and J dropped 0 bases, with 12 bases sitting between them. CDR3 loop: CASRPTHFSYEQYF. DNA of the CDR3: TGTGCCAGCAGACCTACTCATTTCTCCTACGAGCAGTACTTC.

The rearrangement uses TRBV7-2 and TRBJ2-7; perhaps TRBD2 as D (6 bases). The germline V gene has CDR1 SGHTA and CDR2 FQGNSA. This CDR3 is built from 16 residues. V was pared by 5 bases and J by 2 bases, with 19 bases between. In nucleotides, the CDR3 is TGTGCCAGCAGCCAAAAGCGGAGGGAGACGACCTACGAGCAGTACTTC. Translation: CASSQKRRETTYEQYF.

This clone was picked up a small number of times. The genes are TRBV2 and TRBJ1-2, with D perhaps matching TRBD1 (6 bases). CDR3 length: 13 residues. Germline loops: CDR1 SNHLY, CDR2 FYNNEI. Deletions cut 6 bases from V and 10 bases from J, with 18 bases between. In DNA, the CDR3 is TGTGCCAGCAGGACAGGTTCGCCAAATATCTACACCTTC. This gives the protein CASRTGSPNIYTF. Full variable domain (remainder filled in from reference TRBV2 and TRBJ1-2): EPEVTQTPSHQVTQMGQEVILRCVPISNHLYFYWYRQILGQKVEFLVSFYNNEISEKSEIFDDQFSVERPDGSNFTLKIRSTKLEDSAMYFCASRTGSPNIYTFGSGTRLTVV.

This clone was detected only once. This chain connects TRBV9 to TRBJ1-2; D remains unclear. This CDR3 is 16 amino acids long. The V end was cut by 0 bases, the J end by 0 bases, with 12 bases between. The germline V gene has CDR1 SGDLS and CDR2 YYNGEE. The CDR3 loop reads CASSVAPGRTNYGYTF. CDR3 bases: TGTGCCAGCAGCGTAGCACCGGGGAGAACTAACTATGGCTACACCTTC.

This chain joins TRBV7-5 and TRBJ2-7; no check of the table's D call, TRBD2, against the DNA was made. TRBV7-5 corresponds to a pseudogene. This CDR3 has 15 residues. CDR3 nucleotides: TGTGTCAGAAGCTTATTAGCGGGGCTCGCCTACGAGCAGTACTTC. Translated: CVRSLLAGLAYEQYF.

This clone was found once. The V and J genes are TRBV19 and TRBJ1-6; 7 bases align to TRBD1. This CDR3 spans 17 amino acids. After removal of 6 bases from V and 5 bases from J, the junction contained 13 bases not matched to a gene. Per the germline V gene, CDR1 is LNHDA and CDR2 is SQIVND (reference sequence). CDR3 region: CASSLPSGQRNNSPLHF. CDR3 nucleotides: TGTGCCAGTAGCCTACCCTCGGGACAGAGGAATAATTCACCCCTCCACTTT. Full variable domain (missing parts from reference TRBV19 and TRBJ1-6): DGGITQSPKYLFRKEGQNVTLSCEQNLNHDAMYWYRQDPGQGLRLIYYSQIVNDFQKGDIAEGYSVSREKKESFPLTVTSAQKNPTAFYLCASSLPSGQRNNSPLHFGNGTRLTVT.

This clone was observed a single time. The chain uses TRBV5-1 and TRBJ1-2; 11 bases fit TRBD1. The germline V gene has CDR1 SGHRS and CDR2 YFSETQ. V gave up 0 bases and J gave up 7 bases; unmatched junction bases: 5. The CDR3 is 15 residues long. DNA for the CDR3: TGCGCCAGCAGCTTGGGAGGACAGGGGGCCTTTGGCTACACCTTC. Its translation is CASSLGGQGAFGYTF.

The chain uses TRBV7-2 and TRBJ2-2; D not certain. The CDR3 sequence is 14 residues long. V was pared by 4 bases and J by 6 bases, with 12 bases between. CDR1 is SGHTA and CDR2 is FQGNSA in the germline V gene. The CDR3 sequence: CASSSFQASGELFF. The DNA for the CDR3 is TGTGCCAGCAGCTCATTTCAGGCATCCGGGGAGCTGTTTTTT.

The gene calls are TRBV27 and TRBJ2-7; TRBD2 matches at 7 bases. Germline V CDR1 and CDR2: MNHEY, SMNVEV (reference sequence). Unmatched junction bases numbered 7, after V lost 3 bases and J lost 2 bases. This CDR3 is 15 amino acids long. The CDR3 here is CASSLGGGRAYEQYF. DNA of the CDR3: TGTGCCAGCAGTTTGGGGGGGGGTCGTGCCTACGAGCAGTACTTC.

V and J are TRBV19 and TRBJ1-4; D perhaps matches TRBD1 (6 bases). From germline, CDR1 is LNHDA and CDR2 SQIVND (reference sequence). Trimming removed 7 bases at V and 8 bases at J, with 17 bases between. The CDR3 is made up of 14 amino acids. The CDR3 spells CASMGAGREEKLFF. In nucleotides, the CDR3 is TGTGCCAGTATGGGGGCAGGTCGGGAAGAAAAACTGTTTTTT. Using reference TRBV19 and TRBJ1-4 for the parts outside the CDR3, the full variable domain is DGGITQSPKYLFRKEGQNVTLSCEQNLNHDAMYWYRQDPGQGLRLIYYSQIVNDFQKGDIAEGYSVSREKKESFPLTVTSAQKNPTAFYLCASMGAGREEKLFFGSGTQLSVL.

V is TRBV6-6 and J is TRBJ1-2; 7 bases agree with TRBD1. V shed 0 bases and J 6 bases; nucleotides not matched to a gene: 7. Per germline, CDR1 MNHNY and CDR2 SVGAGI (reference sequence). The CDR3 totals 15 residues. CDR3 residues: CASSYSPTGSNGYTF. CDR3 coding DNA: TGTGCCAGCAGTTACTCCCCGACAGGGAGTAATGGCTACACCTTC.

The chain's CDR3 is CATSREETGIQYF. The CDR3, as DNA: TGTGCCACCAGCAGAGAAGAAACAGGCATTCAGTACTTC. The V and J genes are TRBV15 and TRBJ2-4; D might be TRBD1 (5 bases). CDR3 length equals 13 residues. Germline CDR1 is LNHNV and CDR2 is YYDKDF (reference sequence). V lost 0 bases and J 9 bases, leaving 9 bases between the germline ends.

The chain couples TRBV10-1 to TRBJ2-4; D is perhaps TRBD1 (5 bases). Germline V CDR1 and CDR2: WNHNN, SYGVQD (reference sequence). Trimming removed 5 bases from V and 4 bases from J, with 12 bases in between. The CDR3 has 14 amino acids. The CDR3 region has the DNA TGCGCCAGCAGTCCCGGGTCAGGGAAAAACATTCAGTACTTC. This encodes CASSPGSGKNIQYF.

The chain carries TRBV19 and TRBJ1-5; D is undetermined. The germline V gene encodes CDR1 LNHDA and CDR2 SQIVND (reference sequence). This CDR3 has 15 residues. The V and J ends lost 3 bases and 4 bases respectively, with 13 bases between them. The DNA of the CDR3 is TGTGCCAGTAGTATTGGGCCTCTTACAAATCAGCCCCAGCATTTT. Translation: CASSIGPLTNQPQHF.

The CDR3: CASAKAGGAYNEQFF. The CDR3 DNA sequence: TGTGCCAGCGCGAAAGCGGGGGGGGCCTACAATGAGCAGTTCTTC. The chain is built from TRBV7-3 and TRBJ2-1, with TRBD2 matching over 10 bases. V shed 8 bases, J shed 2 bases, and the junction held 6 bases outside the gene matches. Germline V lookup: CDR1 SGHTA, CDR2 FQGTGA. CDR3 length: 15 residues.

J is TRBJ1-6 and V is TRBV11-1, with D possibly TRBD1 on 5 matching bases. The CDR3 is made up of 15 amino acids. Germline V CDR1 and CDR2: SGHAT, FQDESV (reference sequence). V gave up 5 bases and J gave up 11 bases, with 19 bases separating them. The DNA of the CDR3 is TGTGCCAGCAGCGCCGGGCCAGGGAGGGAGGCACCCCTCCACTTT. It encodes CASSAGPGREAPLHF.

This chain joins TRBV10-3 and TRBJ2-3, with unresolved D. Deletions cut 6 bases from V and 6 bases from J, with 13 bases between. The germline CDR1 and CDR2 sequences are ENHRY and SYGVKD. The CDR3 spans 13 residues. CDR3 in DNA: TGTGCCATCAGACCCGGAGAAGCCGATACGCAGTATTTT. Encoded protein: CAIRPGEADTQYF.